Each of the 27 T cell receptor beta chains below was sequenced from the same sample in a study of blood T cell repertoires in COVID-19. TCRdb keeps only in-frame clones here, not all; method: immunoSEQ multiplex PCR. In the table there are 220,000 or so clones, 82% of which are singletons. The sequenced material came from peripheral blood. The receptors were gathered from an elderly woman with COVID-19, enrolled during active disease.

This clone was seen only a few times. The chain employs TRBV18 and TRBJ1-2, with 8 bases aligning to TRBD1. CDR1 and CDR2 from the germline V gene are KGHSH and LQKENI. With V trimmed by 3 bases and J by 8 bases, 11 bases remained unmatched. The CDR3 extends over 15 amino acids. CDR3 amino acids: CASSPRDRSDEGYTF. The CDR3 DNA reads TGTGCCAGCTCACCCAGGGACAGGTCGGATGAAGGCTACACCTTC. The whole variable domain, filled in from reference TRBV18 and TRBJ1-2, reads NAGVMQNPRHLVRRRGQEARLRCSPMKGHSHVYWYRQLPEEGLKFMVYLQKENIIDESGMPKERFSAEFPKEGPSILRIQQVVRGDSAAYFCASSPRDRSDEGYTFGSGTRLTVV.

The V call is TRBV25-1, the J call TRBJ1-4, with D perhaps TRBD1 (6 bases). Germline-derived CDR1 and CDR2 are MGHDK and SYGVNS. V dropped 3 bases and J dropped 8 bases, with 16 bases sitting between them. CDR3 length: 15 amino acids. The DNA of the CDR3 is TGTGCCAGCAGTGACTCAGGGGTCTCGGGGGAAAAACTGTTTTTT. Amino acid sequence: CASSDSGVSGEKLFF.

The V gene is TRBV18, the J gene TRBJ2-1; TRBD1 is a possible D gene (5 bases). Germline V gene sequence: CDR1 KGHSH, CDR2 LQKENI. The CDR3 totals 11 residues. V was cut by 6 bases and J by 9 bases, with 9 bases left in between. The CDR3 sequence is CASSDRSEQFF. The CDR3, as DNA: TGTGCCAGCTCCGACAGATCTGAGCAGTTCTTC.

This rearrangement joins TRBV7-2 to TRBJ2-1; 7 nucleotides agree with TRBD1. V was clipped by 5 bases and J by 6 bases; unmatched bases: 7. Germline values: CDR1 SGHTA, CDR2 FQGNSA. The CDR3 has 14 amino acids. The CDR3, as DNA: TGTGCCAGCAGCCACGGACAGGCCATCAATGAGCAGTTCTTC. This translates into CASSHGQAINEQFF.

This clone turned up a few times. V is TRBV6-6 and J is TRBJ1-5; D uncertain. Trimming shortened V by 5 bases and J by 7 bases, and 24 bases separated the two germline ends. CDR3 size: 17 residues. Germline V lookup: CDR1 MNHNY, CDR2 SVGAGI (reference sequence). This chain's CDR3 is CASSLFGDSLGVQPQHF. In DNA, the CDR3 is TGTGCCAGCAGTCTTTTTGGTGACTCCCTGGGAGTGCAGCCCCAGCATTTT.

CDR3 region: CASSIGGGFYEQYF. Written as DNA, the CDR3 is TGTGCCAGCAGCATTGGTGGGGGGTTCTACGAGCAGTACTTC. The V gene is TRBV3-1 (or the pseudogene TRBV3-2), the J gene TRBJ2-7; D may be TRBD2 (6 bases). Trimming removed 5 bases at V and 3 bases at J, with 14 bases between. CDR1 and CDR2 (germline): LGHDT, YNNKEL (reference sequence). The CDR3 contains 14 residues.

In DNA, the CDR3 is TGTGCCAGCAGTGAAGCCCTAGCCGGGTCCTACGAGCAGTACTTC. This gives the protein CASSEALAGSYEQYF. The rearrangement links TRBV6-1 to TRBJ2-7; tentatively, D is TRBD2 (5 bases). CDR1 and CDR2 (germline): MNHNS, SASEGT. The CDR3 contains 15 residues. V was clipped by 0 bases and J by 1 base, with 10 bases between them.

This chain connects TRBV7-3 to TRBJ2-1, with 10 bases identical to TRBD2. The CDR3 contains 13 residues. With 5 bases clipped from V and 6 bases from J, the junction kept 1 base outside the gene matches. CDR1 is SGHTA and CDR2 is FQGTGA in the germline V gene. CDR3 protein: CASSPSGGNEQFF. The CDR3 DNA reads as TGTGCCAGCAGCCCTAGCGGGGGCAATGAGCAGTTCTTC.

J is TRBJ1-1 and V is TRBV7-8; D uncertain. Trimming stripped 1 base from V and 0 bases from J, with 6 bases between. Germline V gene sequence: CDR1 SGHVS, CDR2 FQNEAQ. The CDR3 consists of 14 residues. DNA of the CDR3: TGTGCCAGCAGCTTAGTTTCGGTGAACACTGAAGCTTTCTTT. Encoded protein: CASSLVSVNTEAFF.

The gene calls are TRBV7-2 and TRBJ1-4; no firm D call. Trimming took off 5 bases at V and 0 bases at J, with 7 bases between the two ends. Germline V gene data show CDR1 as SGHTA and CDR2 as FQGNSA. This CDR3 comprises 14 residues. DNA for the CDR3: TGTGCCAGCAGCCGGAGGGCAACTAATGAAAAACTGTTTTTT. It is translated as CASSRRATNEKLFF.

This chain uses TRBV11-3 with TRBJ2-7; 12 bases are shared with TRBD1. Germline lookup yields CDR1 SGHNT and CDR2 YENEEA. The length of the CDR3 is 18 residues. V lost 4 bases and J lost 0; bases outside the gene matches: 10. The CDR3 region is CASSYWGQGAQRSYEQYF. In nucleotides, the CDR3 is TGTGCCAGCAGCTACTGGGGACAGGGGGCCCAACGCTCCTACGAGCAGTACTTC.

The chain recombines TRBV3-1 (or the pseudogene TRBV3-2) with TRBJ1-2; 8 bases align to TRBD1. The CDR3 runs 14 residues. J was trimmed by 8 bases and V by 2 bases; bases with no gene match: 7. Per the germline V gene, CDR1 is LGHDT and CDR2 is YNNKEL (reference sequence). CDR3 residues: CASSQQGAPGGYTF. The DNA of the CDR3 is TGTGCCAGCAGCCAACAGGGGGCACCGGGAGGCTACACCTTC.

Only a few counts were recorded for this clone. The J gene is TRBJ2-1, the V gene TRBV4-2; 7 nucleotides align to TRBD2. The CDR3 runs to 16 residues. CDR1 LGHNA and CDR2 YNFKEQ come from the germline V gene. V was pared by 0 bases and J by 5 bases, with 7 bases of the junction left unmatched. CDR3 DNA sequence: TGTGCCAGCAGCCAAGAACGGCTAGCGGTAAACAATGAGCAGTTCTTC. This sequence encodes CASSQERLAVNNEQFF.

V and J are TRBV30 and TRBJ1-4, with D maybe TRBD1 (6 bases). The CDR3 sequence is 14 residues long. Deletions cut 4 bases from V and 2 bases from J, with 11 bases between. CDR1 is GTSNPN and CDR2 is SVGIG in the germline V gene (reference sequence). CDR3 sequence: CAWTTGLTNEKLFF. CDR3 sequence (DNA): TGTGCCTGGACCACAGGGCTGACTAATGAAAAACTGTTTTTT.

This chain connects TRBV11-2 to TRBJ1-1; 8 bases match TRBD1. This CDR3 spans 13 amino acids. Germline loops: CDR1 SGHAT, CDR2 FQNNGV. Trimming removed 4 bases from V and 5 bases from J; junction bases left unmatched: 3. The DNA of the CDR3 is TGTGCCAGCAGCTGGCAGGGGGCAACTGAAGCTTTCTTT. The encoded protein is CASSWQGATEAFF.

CDR3 sequence: CATRNRGNTEAFF. DNA of the CDR3: TGTGCCACCAGGAACAGGGGGAACACTGAAGCTTTCTTT. This rearrangement joins TRBV24-1 to TRBJ1-1, with 7 nucleotides matching TRBD1. The germline CDR1 and CDR2 sequences are KGHDR and SFDVKD. V dropped 7 bases and J dropped 1; count of bases not matched to a gene: 2. The CDR3 totals 13 residues.

This clone was found once. The chain uses TRBV5-1 and TRBJ2-3; D unclear. The V end lost 1 base, the J end lost 2 bases, and 5 bases lay between the germline ends. From germline, CDR1 is SGHRS and CDR2 YFSETQ. CDR3 size: 13 residues. DNA for the CDR3: TGCGCCAGCAGCTTGAGCGCCACAGATACGCAGTATTTT. It encodes CASSLSATDTQYF.

V gene TRBV30 combines with J gene TRBJ2-6; 7 nucleotides agree with TRBD1. CDR1 is GTSNPN and CDR2 is SVGIG in the germline V gene (reference sequence). CDR3 length: 18 amino acids. The V and J ends lost 2 bases and 2 bases, in that order; junction bases with no gene match: 12. The CDR3 loop reads CAWSPRQGIVAGANVLTF. The CDR3 nucleotides read TGTGCCTGGAGTCCTCGACAGGGCATAGTAGCTGGGGCCAACGTCCTGACTTTC.

The chain uses TRBV5-1 and TRBJ2-1; D might be TRBD2 (5 bases). V gave up 1 base and J gave up 3 bases, with 11 bases separating them. Germline V lookup: CDR1 SGHRS, CDR2 YFSETQ. This CDR3 comprises 15 residues. This chain's CDR3 is CASSLPSRGYNEQFF. Written as DNA, the CDR3 is TGCGCCAGCAGCTTGCCCAGCCGGGGCTACAATGAGCAGTTCTTC.

This chain joins TRBV7-2 and TRBJ2-6, with 9 positions matching TRBD1. The V gene's germline CDR1 is SGHTA and CDR2 FQGNSA. With V trimmed by 4 bases and J by 2 bases, 3 bases remained unmatched. The CDR3 has 16 amino acids. Written as DNA, the CDR3 is TGTGCCAGCAGCTCTTACAGGGGGCCTGGGGCCAACGTCCTGACTTTC. Encoded protein: CASSSYRGPGANVLTF.

The CDR3 DNA sequence: TGCACCAGCAGCCACTTCTACACAGGGGGCGCAGGGGATACGCAGTATTTT. Amino acids: CTSSHFYTGGAGDTQYF. V gene TRBV1 combines with J gene TRBJ2-3; no DNA check was done on the table's D call, TRBD1. TRBV1 is a known pseudogene. This CDR3 has 17 residues.

The chain carries TRBV6-6 and TRBJ1-2; no firm D call. The germline V and J ends were trimmed by 7 bases and 7 bases, with 16 bases remaining between them. Germline CDR1 reads MNHNY; CDR2 reads SVGAGI (reference sequence). The CDR3 covers 13 residues. The CDR3 protein is CASNWQRGLGYTF. CDR3 bases: TGTGCCAGCAACTGGCAAAGAGGACTTGGCTACACCTTC.

V usage is TRBV3-1 (or the pseudogene TRBV3-2) and J usage is TRBJ1-2; D unresolved. The CDR3 covers 16 residues. Germline CDR1 reads LGHDT; CDR2 reads YNNKEL (reference sequence). Between the trimmed V and J ends, which lost 4 bases and 0 bases, there was a span of 15 bases. The CDR3 DNA is TGTGCCAGCAGCCCACAAATCACCCTAGCTAACTATGGCTACACCTTC. As protein: CASSPQITLANYGYTF.

V is TRBV18 and J is TRBJ1-2; possibly TRBD1 for D (6 bases). CDR1 and CDR2 from the germline V gene are KGHSH and LQKENI. Trimming stripped 3 bases from V and 8 bases from J, with 13 bases between. The CDR3 is 13 residues long. The CDR3 protein is CASSPAGAQGYTF. The DNA of the CDR3 is TGTGCCAGCTCACCCGCAGGGGCCCAGGGCTACACCTTC.

The rearrangement uses TRBV5-5 and TRBJ2-7; 9 bases match TRBD2. V gave up 2 bases and J gave up 3 bases; unmatched junction bases: 3. The CDR3 is 14 amino acids. Germline loops: CDR1 SGHKS, CDR2 YYEKEE (reference sequence). This chain's CDR3 is CASSFLAGIYEQYF. For the CDR3, the DNA is TGTGCCAGCAGCTTCCTAGCGGGGATCTACGAGCAGTACTTC.

This rearrangement joins TRBV3-1 (or the pseudogene TRBV3-2) to TRBJ1-2; D is perhaps TRBD1 (6 bases). V shed 0 bases and J shed 4 bases, with 18 bases lying between them. Per germline, CDR1 LGHDT and CDR2 YNNKEL (reference sequence). The CDR3 totals 17 residues. CDR3 in DNA: TGTGCCAGCAGCCAAGAATGGGACACTCGAATAGGCTATGGCTACACCTTC. Its translation is CASSQEWDTRIGYGYTF.

In this sample, this clone turned up many times. This rearrangement joins TRBV5-6 to TRBJ2-6, with D possibly matching TRBD2 (7 bases). The CDR3 length is 17 residues. The germline V and J ends were trimmed by 5 bases and 0 bases, with 15 bases remaining between them. Germline V gene sequence: CDR1 SGHDT, CDR2 YYEEEE. CDR3 region: CASSHSGGLSGANVLTF. The CDR3 bases are TGTGCCAGCAGTCATTCCGGGGGGCTCTCTGGGGCCAACGTCCTGACTTTC.